This T cell receptor (beta chain) was recorded in a study of blood T cell repertoires in COVID-19. This clone was seen just once. Original methodology: The authors estimated nucleated cell counts from reference gene primer amplification. Assay used: immunoSEQ multiplex PCR; TCRdb lists only in-frame clones, some missing. Clone size and V and J calls were adopted from that table, with D and trimming inferred from the DNA. The sample lists 150,000 to 200,000 clones, approximately 83% occurring once. V gave up 6 bases and J gave up 11 bases, with 18 bases separating them. Germline assignment: CDR1 SGHAT and CDR2 FQDESV (reference sequence). The CDR3 sequence is 13 residues long.

What was sequenced was PBMCs or T cells enriched from blood (not recorded which). The sequence derives from a woman aged 60-70 years who had recovered from COVID-19. This chain connects TRBV11-1 to TRBJ2-3, with D perhaps TRBD1 (6 bases). CDR3 DNA: TGTGCCAGCAGTACAGGGACGACGGTGGGGCAGTATTTT. It is translated as CASSTGTTVGQYF.